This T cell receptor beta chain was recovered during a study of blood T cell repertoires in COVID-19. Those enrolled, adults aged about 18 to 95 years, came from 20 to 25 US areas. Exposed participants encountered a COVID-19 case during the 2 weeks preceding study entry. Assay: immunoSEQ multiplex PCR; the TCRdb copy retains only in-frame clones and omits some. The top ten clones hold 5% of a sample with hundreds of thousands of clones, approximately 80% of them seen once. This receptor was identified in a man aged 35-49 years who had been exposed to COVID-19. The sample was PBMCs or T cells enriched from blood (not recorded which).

CDR3 sequence (DNA): TGTGCCACCGGCTCCGGGACAGGGAGCGGCAATGAGCAGTTCTTC. It encodes CATGSGTGSGNEQFF. The gene calls are TRBV24-1 and TRBJ2-1; TRBD1 aligns across 9 bases. CDR1 and CDR2 from the germline V gene are KGHDR and SFDVKD. This CDR3 is 15 amino acids long. V gave up 9 bases and J gave up 6 bases; unmatched junction bases: 11.